The 32 T cell receptor beta chains in this list originate from one sample, sequenced in a study of graft-versus-host responses after intestinal transplantation (dated by TCRdb to about 2021). Libraries came from the immunoSEQ multiplex PCR assay. TCRdb mirrors the immuneACCESS table, restricted to in-frame sequences. Some clones are absent from its copies; in checked studies, under half trace to an unresolved V gene, and the reason for the others is unknown. The sample records about 31,000 clones, approximately 80% of which are singletons. The ten largest clones take up roughly 19% of the sample. No cognate antigen is known for these TCRs. Reading the label with the study, this specimen's time point is: cells obtained before transplantation from donor or recipient. The specimen comprised unstimulated CD8+ T cells sorted from spleen or lymph node cells, sampled before intestinal transplant. Source of these receptors: a human donor who received an intestinal transplant.

The table lists this clone with a count of one. The chain couples TRBV7-9 to TRBJ2-7; perhaps TRBD1 as D (6 bases). V lost 1 base and J lost 3, with 13 bases in between. The CDR3 runs 15 residues. Germline CDR1 is SEHNR and CDR2 is FQNEAQ (reference sequence). Here the CDR3 reads CASSLGWGPVYEQYF. The CDR3 nucleotides are TGTGCCAGCAGCTTAGGATGGGGGCCCGTCTACGAGCAGTACTTC.

The gene calls are TRBV7-6 and TRBJ2-2; D is uncertain. This CDR3 has 13 residues. V lost 3 bases and J lost 6, with 8 bases in between. Germline V gene data show CDR1 as SGHVS and CDR2 as FNYEAQ. The CDR3 region is CASSFLVAGELFF. Here the CDR3 DNA reads TGTGCCAGCAGCTTTTTAGTGGCCGGGGAGCTGTTTTTT.

This chain uses TRBV6-6 with TRBJ1-5, with 9 bases identical to TRBD1. V was clipped by 7 bases and J by 4 bases; unmatched bases: 8. The CDR3 is made up of 15 amino acids. The germline V gene has CDR1 MNHNY and CDR2 SVGAGI (reference sequence). The CDR3 is CASTTGGVGNQPQHF. CDR3 nucleotides: TGTGCCAGCACTACAGGGGGCGTAGGTAATCAGCCCCAGCATTTT.

CDR3 in amino acids: CASSLWTSGRGTGELFF. CDR3 DNA: TGTGCCAGCAGCTTGTGGACTAGCGGCAGAGGGACCGGGGAGCTGTTTTTT. This chain uses TRBV7-3 with TRBJ2-2; 10 bases are shared with TRBD2. This CDR3 is 17 amino acids long. With 3 bases clipped from V and 5 bases from J, the junction kept 9 bases outside the gene matches. The V gene's germline CDR1 is SGHTA and CDR2 FQGTGA.

This clone was seen more than once but under ten times. V is TRBV6-1 and J is TRBJ1-5, with TRBD1 as a possible D gene (5 bases). The CDR3 consists of 16 residues. Trimming removed 5 bases at V and 0 bases at J, with 14 bases between. Germline lookup yields CDR1 MNHNS and CDR2 SASEGT. CDR3 protein: CASSQGHLYSNQPQHF. In DNA form, the CDR3 reads TGTGCCAGCAGTCAAGGACACCTCTATAGCAATCAGCCCCAGCATTTT.

The chain joins TRBV5-1 to TRBJ2-5; 9 positions agree with TRBD1. In germline, CDR1 is SGHRS, CDR2 YFSETQ. The CDR3 extends over 15 amino acids. Trimming cost V 4 bases and J 4 bases; bases outside gene matches: 8. The CDR3 here is CASSQRDREAETQYF. The DNA for the CDR3 is TGCGCCAGCAGCCAAAGGGACAGGGAAGCAGAGACCCAGTACTTC.

The rearrangement uses TRBV2 and TRBJ2-5, with 9 nucleotides matching TRBD2. The CDR3 runs to 15 residues. With V trimmed by 5 bases and J by 1 base, 5 bases remained unmatched. Germline values: CDR1 SNHLY, CDR2 FYNNEI. The CDR3 nucleotides are TGTGCCAGCAGTTCCAGCGGGGGGACCCAAGAGACCCAGTACTTC. Residues: CASSSSGGTQETQYF.

V is TRBV5-3 and J is TRBJ2-5, with a weak D call TRBD2 (6 bases). TRBV5-3 is sorted into the ORF group, with uncertain function. V was shortened by 5 bases and J by 5 bases, with 19 bases between the two germline ends. This CDR3 has 15 residues. The CDR3 spells CARRRTEGVWETQYF. In nucleotides, the CDR3 is TGTGCCAGAAGGCGGACGGAGGGAGTATGGGAGACCCAGTACTTC.

This sequence joins TRBV7-9 and TRBJ2-7, with 14 bases aligning to TRBD2. The ends lost 0 bases at V and 4 bases at J; junction bases unmatched: 8. From germline, CDR1 is SEHNR and CDR2 FQNEAQ (reference sequence). The CDR3 is 18 amino acids. In nucleotides, the CDR3 is TGTGCCAGCAGCTTAGCGCGGGGGACTAGCGGGGGTGGATACGAGCAGTACTTC. It translates to CASSLARGTSGGGYEQYF.

The gene calls are TRBV9 and TRBJ1-1; maybe TRBD1 (6 bases). V dropped 4 bases and J dropped 1 base, with 14 bases sitting between them. Germline values: CDR1 SGDLS, CDR2 YYNGEE. The CDR3 spans 15 residues. CDR3 in amino acids: CASSSRGHGNTEAFF. CDR3 DNA sequence: TGTGCCAGCAGCTCCAGGGGTCATGGGAACACTGAAGCTTTCTTT.

The V call is TRBV14, the J call TRBJ2-5; 14 bases are shared with TRBD2. V was pared by 0 bases and J by 3 bases, with 6 bases of the junction left unmatched. Germline V gene data show CDR1 as SGHDN and CDR2 as FVKESK. This CDR3 spans 18 amino acids. The DNA for the CDR3 is TGTGCCAGCAGCCAAGATCGACTAGCGGGGGGGCCGGAAGAGACCCAGTACTTC. Protein: CASSQDRLAGGPEETQYF.

This clone was counted once. The chain uses TRBV7-2 and TRBJ2-1; D is uncertain. Germline V gene data show CDR1 as SGHTA and CDR2 as FQGNSA. There are 13 residues in the CDR3. Between the trimmed V and J ends, which lost 5 bases and 6 bases, there was a span of 11 bases. This CDR3 reads CASSPPDSNEQFF. CDR3 sequence (DNA): TGTGCCAGCAGCCCCCCTGACTCCAATGAGCAGTTCTTC. Combining the CDR3 with reference TRBV7-2 and TRBJ2-1 gives the whole variable domain GAGVSQSPSNKVTEKGKDVELRCDPISGHTALYWYRQSLGQGLEFLIYFQGNSAPDKSGLPSDRFSAERTGGSVSTLTIQRTQQEDSAVYLCASSPPDSNEQFFGPGTRLTVL.

The CDR3 sequence: CATSPRGIGGGTDTQYF. The CDR3 DNA reads as TGTGCCACCAGCCCACGGGGCATCGGGGGGGGCACAGATACGCAGTATTTT. This chain joins TRBV15 and TRBJ2-3; the match to TRBD2 covers 8 bases. Trimming cost V 5 bases and J 1 base; bases outside gene matches: 11. The CDR3 runs to 17 residues. Germline V CDR1 and CDR2: LNHNV, YYDKDF (reference sequence).

The V and J genes are TRBV30 and TRBJ2-7, with TRBD1 matching 7 bases. The germline CDR1 and CDR2 sequences are GTSNPN and SVGIG (reference sequence). V trimming: 0 bases; J trimming: 0 bases; junction bases outside the gene matches: 5. There are 15 residues in the CDR3. The DNA for the CDR3 is TGTGCCTGGAGTGTAGTACGGGACAGCTCCTACGAGCAGTACTTC. Protein product: CAWSVVRDSSYEQYF. Complete variable domain (other parts from reference TRBV30 and TRBJ2-7): SQTIHQWPATLVQPVGSPLSLECTVEGTSNPNLYWYRQAAGRGLQLLFYSVGIGQISSEVPQNLSASRPQDRQFILSSKKLLLSDSGFYLCAWSVVRDSSYEQYFGPGTRLTVT.

This clone was observed a single time. This chain connects TRBV15 to TRBJ2-7; tentative D call: TRBD1 (5 bases). The CDR3 is made up of 14 amino acids. The germline gives CDR1 LNHNV, CDR2 YYDKDF (reference sequence). V was shortened by 0 bases and J by 3 bases, with 9 bases between the two germline ends. CDR3 in amino acids: CATSRDGQGYEQYF. CDR3 nucleotide sequence: TGTGCCACCAGCAGAGATGGGCAGGGCTACGAGCAGTACTTC.

J is TRBJ1-3 and V is TRBV6-6; TRBD1 matches 12 bases. This CDR3 has 15 residues. V was clipped by 7 bases and J by 4 bases; unmatched bases: 5. CDR1 and CDR2 (germline): MNHNY, SVGAGI (reference sequence). The CDR3 DNA reads as TGTGCCAGCAACCGGGACAGGGGGCGAGGAAACACCATATATTTT. Translated, it gives CASNRDRGRGNTIYF.

The chain is built from TRBV30 and TRBJ1-1, with D perhaps matching TRBD1 (6 bases). CDR3 size: 14 residues. V lost 0 bases and J lost 2, with 10 bases in between. Germline V gives CDR1 GTSNPN, CDR2 SVGIG (reference sequence). This chain's CDR3 is CAWSVGRGNTEAFF. The CDR3, as DNA: TGTGCCTGGAGTGTTGGCAGGGGTAACACTGAAGCTTTCTTT.

The chain couples TRBV5-1 to TRBJ2-2; TRBD2 matches at 14 bases. The CDR3 consists of 18 residues. Trimming took 4 bases from V and 0 from J; bases not matched to a gene: 5. In germline, CDR1 is SGHRS, CDR2 YFSETQ. The CDR3 bases are TGCGCCAGCAGCCCCCGACTAGCGGGGGGGCCGAACACCGGGGAGCTGTTTTTT. Its translation is CASSPRLAGGPNTGELFF.

The rearrangement joins TRBV28 to TRBJ1-2; D is uncertain. V lost 3 bases, J lost 7 bases, and 12 bases lay in between. CDR3 size: 13 residues. Germline V gene data show CDR1 as MDHEN and CDR2 as SYDVKM. CDR3 bases: TGTGCCAGCAGTTTCTCAGTCAGCGCTGGCTACACCTTC. It translates to CASSFSVSAGYTF.

Here the CDR3 reads CASSFGTGEGTEAFF. CDR3 DNA sequence: TGTGCCAGCAGCTTCGGGACAGGGGAGGGTACTGAAGCTTTCTTT. V is TRBV7-6 and J is TRBJ1-1; TRBD1 matches 10 bases. V shed 3 bases, J shed 5 bases, and the junction held 6 bases outside the gene matches. From germline, CDR1 is SGHVS and CDR2 FNYEAQ. CDR3 length: 15 residues. Combining the CDR3 with reference TRBV7-6 and TRBJ1-1 gives the whole variable domain GAGVSQSPRYKVTKRGQDVALRCDPISGHVSLYWYRQALGQGPEFLTYFNYEAQQDKSGLPNDRFSAERPEGSISTLTIQRTEQRDSAMYRCASSFGTGEGTEAFFGQGTRLTVV.

The V gene is TRBV27, the J gene TRBJ2-7; 12 bases map to TRBD2. The germline V gene has CDR1 MNHEY and CDR2 SMNVEV (reference sequence). This CDR3 has 15 amino acids. V lost 8 bases, J lost 2 bases, and 7 bases stayed unmatched. CDR3: CASLSLAGGPYEQYF. The CDR3 bases are TGTGCCAGCCTCTCTCTAGCGGGGGGGCCCTACGAGCAGTACTTC.

The chain uses TRBV9 and TRBJ2-3, with 11 nucleotides matching TRBD2. The CDR3 has 15 residues. With V trimmed by 3 bases and J by 3 bases, 3 bases remained unmatched. CDR1 SGDLS and CDR2 YYNGEE come from the germline V gene. The CDR3 nucleotides are TGTGCCAGCAGCGGCACTAGCGGGAGAACAGATACGCAGTATTTT. It translates to CASSGTSGRTDTQYF.

Comment on this clone: This sample also contains other DNA sequences that code for the same CDR3. V and J are TRBV28 and TRBJ2-7; TRBD2 aligns across 12 bases. V dropped 5 bases and J dropped 2; count of bases not matched to a gene: 7. Germline CDR1 is MDHEN and CDR2 is SYDVKM. CDR3 length: 16 amino acids. CDR3 loop: CASSLRLAGGTYEQYF. The CDR3 DNA is TGTGCCAGCAGTCTCCGGCTAGCGGGAGGGACCTACGAGCAGTACTTC.

Only a few counts were recorded for this clone. The chain employs TRBV28 and TRBJ2-3; 8 bases line up with TRBD2. The J segment lost 4 bases and the V segment lost 7 bases, leaving 13 bases of the junction unmatched. Germline-derived CDR1 and CDR2 are MDHEN and SYDVKM. The CDR3 has 16 amino acids. The CDR3 DNA sequence: TGTGCCAGCAATAACGGGGGGGCCGGTGAGCCAGATACGCAGTATTTT. This gives the protein CASNNGGAGEPDTQYF.

The chain carries TRBV18 and TRBJ1-2; tentative D call: TRBD1 (6 bases). Per the germline V gene, CDR1 is KGHSH and CDR2 is LQKENI. V shed 0 bases and J shed 4 bases, with 9 bases lying between them. This CDR3 is built from 14 residues. This CDR3 reads CASSPPSDSYGYTF. For the CDR3, the DNA is TGTGCCAGCTCACCACCGTCGGACAGCTATGGCTACACCTTC.

The chain combines TRBV4-1 with TRBJ1-1; maybe TRBD1 (5 bases). This CDR3 contains 14 residues. From germline, CDR1 is MGHRA and CDR2 YSYEKL. V lost 1 base, J lost 4 bases, and 10 bases lay in between. The CDR3, as DNA: TGCGCCAGCAGCCAAGGGGGGGGGATCACTGAAGCTTTCTTT. Its translation is CASSQGGGITEAFF.

This clone has only a few counts. The chain carries TRBV6-1 and TRBJ2-5, with a weak D call TRBD1 (5 bases). The germline V and J ends were trimmed by 9 bases and 0 bases, with 14 bases remaining between them. The CDR3 is 14 residues long. Germline-derived CDR1 and CDR2 are MNHNS and SASEGT. The CDR3: CASTQVVYQETQYF. CDR3 DNA sequence: TGTGCCAGTACACAGGTGGTATACCAAGAGACCCAGTACTTC.

The CDR3 region is CASSAGTSGTYEQYF. As DNA, the CDR3 is TGTGCCAGCAGCGCGGGGACTAGCGGGACGTACGAGCAGTACTTC. The chain employs TRBV9 and TRBJ2-7; 13 nucleotides match TRBD2. Germline lookup yields CDR1 SGDLS and CDR2 YYNGEE. V lost 3 bases and J lost 4; bases outside the gene matches: 4. The length of the CDR3 is 15 residues.

For the CDR3, the DNA is TGTGCCAGCAGTTTGTGGGGACAGGGGGGGTATGAAAAACTGTTTTTT. It is translated as CASSLWGQGGYEKLFF. The gene calls are TRBV28 and TRBJ1-4; 11 nucleotides agree with TRBD1. CDR1 is MDHEN, CDR2 SYDVKM, per germline. This CDR3 is 16 amino acids long. V dropped 3 bases and J dropped 6; count of bases not matched to a gene: 6.

The CDR3 region is CASSEPGQGIDTQYF. The CDR3 DNA follows: TGTGCCAGCAGTGAGCCGGGACAGGGTATTGATACGCAGTATTTT. V is TRBV7-3 and J is TRBJ2-3; 9 nucleotides match TRBD1. This CDR3 has 15 amino acids. Germline CDR1 is SGHTA and CDR2 is FQGTGA. Germline trimming cut 6 bases from V and 6 bases from J; bases unmatched to any gene: 10.

The rearrangement uses TRBV10-3 and TRBJ1-5, with D possibly matching TRBD1 (6 bases). Germline CDR1 reads ENHRY; CDR2 reads SYGVKD. V lost 2 bases to trimming and J lost 7 bases, with 12 bases between them. The CDR3 length is 14 residues. The CDR3 DNA is TGTGCCATCAGTGAGGGAACAGGGTACCAGCCCCAGCATTTT. The encoded protein is CAISEGTGYQPQHF.

This clone has just one count. The gene calls are TRBV19 and TRBJ2-1; TRBD2 matches 8 bases. After removal of 4 bases from V and 4 bases from J, the junction contained 6 bases not matched to a gene. Germline-derived CDR1 and CDR2 are LNHDA and SQIVND (reference sequence). This CDR3 region has 15 residues. Written as DNA, the CDR3 is TGTGCCAGTAGTAGCCCGGGGGGGGTTTACAATGAGCAGTTCTTC. Its translation is CASSSPGGVYNEQFF. The full variable domain, with the rest looked up from reference TRBV19 and TRBJ2-1, is DGGITQSPKYLFRKEGQNVTLSCEQNLNHDAMYWYRQDPGQGLRLIYYSQIVNDFQKGDIAEGYSVSREKKESFPLTVTSAQKNPTAFYLCASSSPGGVYNEQFFGPGTRLTVL.